The entry that follows covers one T cell receptor (beta chain) sequence. This entry comes from a study of cytomegalovirus exposure and HLA in healthy donors. PCR employed 60 Vbeta and 13 Jbeta primers. Generated by immunoSEQ multiplex PCR, the TCRdb table keeps only in-frame clones and is missing some. This sample contains about 46,000 clones. CDR3 size: 18 residues. Germline V gene data show CDR1 as SEHNR and CDR2 as FQNEAQ (reference sequence). V lost 1 base, J lost 2 bases, and 8 bases stayed unmatched. The chain combines TRBV7-9 with TRBJ1-5; TRBD1 matches at 10 bases. The sequence was collected from a woman between 40 and 50 years old in good health and CMV-seronegative. Material: PBMCs. The CDR3 DNA reads TGTGCCAGCAGCTTAGGACAGGGGGCATTTGGGGGCAATCAGCCCCAGCATTTT. Translated: CASSLGQGAFGGNQPQHF.